This T cell receptor beta chain is drawn from a study of cytomegalovirus exposure and HLA in healthy donors. Germline CDR1 LNHDA, CDR2 SQIVND (reference sequence). The CDR3 contains 15 residues. The junction had 7 bases not matched to a gene; V was cut back by 4 bases and J by 2 bases. This donor's record omits CMV serostatus. General study points: V segments that were indistinguishable, TRBV6-2 and TRBV6-3 among them, were omitted from analysis. Later analysis showed TCR association rates varying by HLA locus, highest for DRB1 and lowest for HLA-C. The classifier, whose performance was assessed in both the original and validation cohorts, reportedly diagnosed cytomegalovirus status with high specificity and sensitivity.

Details on this clone: The antigen remains undetermined.

PCR used 60 Vbeta primers and 13 Jbeta primers. Using immunoSEQ multiplex PCR, the repertoire was profiled, and TCRdb retains in-frame clones only, with some absent. The table has around 90,000 clones, approximately 80% seen once. The chain has TRBV19 and TRBJ2-5; TRBD2 agrees at 7 bases. The sequence was obtained from a human donor in good health. The sequencing sample was made of PBMCs. In DNA, the CDR3 is TGTGCCAGTAGTACATCCGGGACTAATCAAGAGACCCAGTACTTC. It codes for CASSTSGTNQETQYF.